The 9 T cell receptor beta chains reported below all come from one sample, sequenced in a study of tumor-infiltrating lymphocytes in primary liver carcinoma. The template, approximately 500 ng total RNA, yielded TCR beta cDNA made with a constant-region primer. Amplification in three nested multiplex PCR rounds with slightly modified ARM-PCR gave rise to TCR beta libraries. Each of the first two PCR rounds ran approximately 10 cycles with TRBV1-TRBV30 forward and C-beta reverse primers. MiXCR, applied by TCRdb to the multiplex PCR reads, yields one record per CDR3 protein. The data contain 180,000 or so distinct CDR3 sequences, around 60% of them singletons. Unsorted whole blood served as the source of blood RNA, and germline DNA was extracted as well. Sequencing was carried out using peripheral blood. These receptors all stem from a man in his forties or fifties with primary liver carcinoma and hepatitis B virus infection.

In the case of this clonotype: Being one base from a much bigger clone, this may be a read error. The chain carries TRBV29-1 and TRBJ2-3, with D perhaps assigned TRBD1 or TRBD2 (5 bases each). CDR3 size: 13 residues. Germline V gene lookup returns CDR1 SQVTM and CDR2 ANQGSEA. The CDR3 loop reads CSVSTGSTGTQYF. CDR3 bases: TGCAGCGTCTCGACGGGAAGCACAGGTACGCAGTATTTT.

There are a few counts of this clonotype. With a much larger clone just one base away, this may be a read error. The CDR3 loop is CASSLDSGLAGVGNTWELFF. In nucleotides, the CDR3 is TGTGCCAGCAGCTTAGATTCCGGACTAGCGGGAGTAGGAAACACCTGGGAGCTGTTTTTT. The chain couples TRBV11-2 to TRBJ2-2; 13 bases agree with TRBD2. Germline V CDR1 and CDR2: SGHAT, FQNNGV. The CDR3 length is 20 residues. Full variable domain (remainder filled in from reference TRBV11-2 and TRBJ2-2): EAGVAQSPRYKIIEKRQSVAFWCNPISGHATLYWYQQILGQGPKLLIQFQNNGVVDDSQLPKDRFSAERLKGVDSTLKIQPAKLEDSAVYLCASSLDSGLAGVGNTWELFFGEGSRLTVL.

This clonotype was seen at least ten times. The chain recombines TRBV7-8 with TRBJ2-1; 10 bases match TRBD2. The CDR3 extends over 15 amino acids. Germline V CDR1 and CDR2: SGHVS, FQNEAQ. The junction had 6 bases not matched to a gene; V was cut back by 5 bases and J by 5 bases. The CDR3 loop reads CASSKRGLADNEQFF. CDR3 coding DNA: TGTGCCAGCAGCAAAAGAGGACTAGCGGACAATGAGCAGTTCTTC.

This chain uses TRBV10-3 with TRBJ1-1, with no clear D. Germline V gives CDR1 ENHRY, CDR2 SYGVKD. Trimming shortened V by 4 bases and J by 4 bases, and 10 bases separated the two germline ends. The CDR3 runs 13 residues. The CDR3 sequence: CAISVEVVTEAFF. The CDR3 region has the DNA TGTGCCATCAGTGTCGAAGTCGTCACTGAAGCTTTCTTT.

On this clonotype: The junction and the germline gene differ at one end; a read error may be behind it. The CDR3 nucleotides read TGTGCCAGCAGCCCCCGGACTAGCGGATTCACAAATACGCAGTATTTT. It is translated as CASSPRTSGFTNTQYF. J is TRBJ2-3 and V is TRBV5-4; 10 nucleotides agree with TRBD2. The CDR3 is made up of 16 amino acids. From germline, CDR1 is SGHNT and CDR2 YYREEE (reference sequence).

This clonotype has only one observation. The chain links TRBV29-1 to TRBJ2-7; D gene unclear. The CDR3 totals 13 residues. The germline V gene has CDR1 SQVTM and CDR2 ANQGSEA. With 0 bases removed from V and 5 bases from J, the gap between germline ends came to 11 bases. CDR3 residues: CSVEDTISHEQYF. CDR3 nucleotide sequence: TGCAGCGTTGAAGATACTATTTCCCACGAGCAGTACTTC.

This sequence joins TRBV11-2 and TRBJ2-5; 11 bases align to TRBD2. Germline V gene data show CDR1 as SGHAT and CDR2 as FQNNGV. V lost 4 bases and J lost 4; bases outside the gene matches: 8. The CDR3 is made up of 16 amino acids. The CDR3 sequence is CASSSVTSGAVETQYF. For the CDR3, the DNA is TGTGCCAGCAGCTCGGTGACTAGCGGGGCAGTAGAGACCCAGTACTTC. Using reference TRBV11-2 and TRBJ2-5 for the parts outside the CDR3, the full variable domain is EAGVAQSPRYKIIEKRQSVAFWCNPISGHATLYWYQQILGQGPKLLIQFQNNGVVDDSQLPKDRFSAERLKGVDSTLKIQPAKLEDSAVYLCASSSVTSGAVETQYFGPGTRLLVL.

Comments on this clonotype: At one end the junction does not follow the germline gene, possibly because of a read error. V and J are TRBV11-2 and TRBJ2-1; 9 bases line up with TRBD2. Per the germline V gene, CDR1 is SGHAT and CDR2 is FQNNGV. This CDR3 spans 17 amino acids. The CDR3 nucleotides read TGTGCCAGCAGCTTAGGTGCTAGCGGGGCCTCCTACAATGAACAGTTCTTC. Its translation is CASSLGASGASYNEQFF.

This chain links TRBV5-1 with TRBJ1-5, with D unresolved. Looked up from germline, CDR1 is SGHRS and CDR2 is YFSETQ. The V gene lost 0 bases and the J gene lost 5 bases, with 9 bases spanning the gap. This CDR3 spans 14 amino acids. The DNA for the CDR3 is TGCGCCAGCAGCTTGGGAGACGCAGATCAGCCCCAGCATTTT. Residues: CASSLGDADQPQHF.